The present T cell receptor (beta chain) was sequenced within a study of T cell repertoires in cytomegalovirus infection. Trimming stripped 4 bases from V and 2 bases from J, with 8 bases between. The germline gives CDR1 LGHNT, CDR2 FRNRAP. The CDR3 is 13 residues long. Study outcomes and limitations: HLA-C-restricted, CMV-specific TCR beta clonotypes were dominant ex vivo.

With respect to this clonotype: The antigen is undetermined.

TCRdb re-called the reads through MiXCR, storing one row per CDR3 protein. The sample has about 900,000 distinct CDR3 sequences, approximately 31% seen once. This rearrangement joins TRBV12-5 to TRBJ1-2; D is undetermined. Sequenced here: cultured CD8+ T cells from PBMCs, sampled from culture after CMV antigen stimulation. This sequence originates from a human donor in good health (CMV status not recorded). Some clones in this sample may be carry-over from other donors' samples. The CDR3 nucleotides read TGTGCTAGTGGTTGGAGCAGAAACTATGGCTACACCTTC. Protein: CASGWSRNYGYTF. The full variable domain, its missing parts supplied by reference TRBV12-5 and TRBJ1-2, is DARVTQTPRHKVTEMGQEVTMRCQPILGHNTVFWYRQTMMQGLELLAYFRNRAPLDDSGMPKDRFSAEMPDATLATLKIQPSEPRDSAVYFCASGWSRNYGYTFGSGTRLTVV.